This T cell receptor beta chain was profiled in a study of T-cell reconstitution after alpha-beta-depleted transplantation in children. The TCRbeta library incorporated unique molecular identifiers. TCRdb re-called the PCR reads with MiXCR, one entry per CDR3 protein. The sample lists roughly 400,000 distinct CDR3 sequences; roughly 20% were seen once. This clonotype was counted at least ten times. The CDR3 spans 14 residues. Germline CDR1 reads ENHRY; CDR2 reads SYGVKD. The trim removed 6 bases at V and 0 bases at J, leaving 2 bases unmatched. The chain links TRBV10-3 to TRBJ2-1; TRBD2 matches 7 bases. The TCR was taken from a human donor who donated a stem cell graft to a child with acute myeloid leukemia. The sample in question was PBMCs from the stem cell graft donor, obtained from the stem cell graft. As DNA, the CDR3 is TGTGCCATCAGCGCGGGAGACTCCTACAATGAGCAGTTCTTC. It yields the protein CAISAGDSYNEQFF.